A single T cell receptor (beta chain) is shown here with its context. The data belong to a study of blood T cell repertoires in COVID-19. Some clones are missing from TCRdb's copy, which holds only in-frame ones; the method was immunoSEQ multiplex PCR. Counted here are around 80,000 clones, over 75% occurring once; the ten biggest clones make up roughly 12%. This CDR3 comprises 12 residues. Germline V gene sequence: CDR1 LNHDA, CDR2 SQIVND (reference sequence). V lost 4 bases and J 7 bases, leaving 10 bases between the germline ends. The origin of this receptor is a man at least 80 years old with acute or convalescent COVID-19. The sequencing input was peripheral blood. The gene calls are TRBV19 and TRBJ1-2, with a weak D call TRBD1 (6 bases). CDR3 residues: CASSTQDSGYTF. CDR3 nucleotides: TGTGCCAGTAGTACCCAGGACAGTGGCTACACCTTC.